These T cell receptor beta chains were read from a single sample in a study of CD8+ T cells in alopecia areata. Here immunoSEQ multiplex PCR was the method, and the copy in TCRdb shows in-frame clones only, minus some. The repertoire consists of 150,000 or so clones, with 87% occurring once and the leading ten covering roughly 15%. The sample here was CD8+ T cells sorted from blood, taken at week 0. These receptors originate from a human donor with alopecia areata. Each CDR3 is given with its conserved first and last residue. D genes are given only for firm matches. Some rows mark clone size as missing; the rest say once, few, many or name a class of expanded clone.

size,J,D,V,CDR3,DNA
-,TRBJ2-6,-,TRBV28,CASSSPISGANVLTF,TGTGCCAGCAGTTCTCCTATCTCTGGGGCCAACGTCCTGACTTTC
-,TRBJ1-1,TRBD1,TRBV5-4,CASSFQGGNTEAFF,TGTGCCAGCAGCTTTCAGGGGGGGAACACTGAAGCTTTCTTT
many,TRBJ2-1,-,TRBV4-1,CASSQETAPINEQFF,TGCGCCAGCAGCCAAGAGACGGCCCCGATCAATGAGCAGTTCTTC
-,TRBJ1-2,TRBD1,TRBV4-1,CASSHRQGPDGYTF,TGCGCCAGCAGCCATAGACAGGGGCCTGATGGCTACACCTTC
-,TRBJ2-7,-,TRBV14,CASSRSGDEQYF,TGTGCCAGCAGCCGTAGTGGGGACGAGCAGTACTTC
many,TRBJ2-2,TRBD1,TRBV19,CASSAGQDAGELFF,TGTGCCAGTAGTGCCGGACAGGATGCCGGGGAGCTGTTTTTT
once,TRBJ2-1,-,TRBV6-5,CASSYRGLNEQFF,TGTGCCAGCAGTTACAGGGGCTTAAATGAGCAGTTCTTC
-,TRBJ2-1,TRBD1,TRBV9,CASSVGSGQENEQFF,TGTGCCAGCAGCGTGGGATCCGGACAGGAAAACGAGCAGTTCTTC
-,TRBJ2-7,-,TRBV19,CASSVGLSYEQYF,TGTGCCAGTAGTGTGGGCCTATCCTACGAGCAGTACTTC
-,TRBJ2-2,-,TRBV7-8,CASSFVVDTGELFF,TGTGCCAGCAGCTTTGTAGTGGACACCGGGGAGCTGTTTTTT
-,TRBJ2-1,-,TRBV7-9,CASSLALIGEQFF,TGTGCCAGCAGCTTAGCCTTAATCGGGGAGCAGTTCTTC
-,TRBJ1-2,-,TRBV30,CAWKVDYGYTF,TGTGCCTGGAAGGTGGACTATGGCTACACCTTC
medium-sized,TRBJ1-1,TRBD1,TRBV7-9,CASSLSGGGGSWAEAFF,TGTGCCAGCAGCTTATCAGGGGGAGGTGGTTCGTGGGCTGAAGCTTTCTTT
-,TRBJ2-7,-,TRBV4-1,CASSSGLMYEQYF,TGCGCCAGCAGTAGCGGTTTAATGTACGAGCAGTACTTC
-,TRBJ2-1,-,TRBV14,CASSLVGNEQFF,TGTGCCAGCAGTCTAGTCGGAAATGAGCAGTTCTTC
once,TRBJ2-7,-,TRBV2,CASIRGTKEQYF,TGTGCCAGCATAAGAGGGACAAAGGAGCAGTACTTC
-,TRBJ2-6,-,TRBV7-6,CASSLEDSAPGANVLTF,TGTGCCAGCAGCTTAGAGGACAGCGCCCCTGGGGCCAACGTCCTGACTTTC
-,TRBJ1-5,-,TRBV30,CAWSRGWGVDQPQHF,TGTGCCTGGAGTAGGGGGTGGGGGGTAGATCAGCCCCAGCATTTT
-,TRBJ2-1,TRBD1,TRBV7-6,CASSYRGNEQFF,TGTGCCAGCAGCTACAGGGGGAATGAGCAGTTCTTC
-,TRBJ2-1,-,TRBV19,CASSRSSRYNEQFF,TGTGCCAGTAGTAGGTCTAGCAGGTACAATGAGCAGTTCTTC
-,TRBJ2-7,-,TRBV4-2,CASSPQKFQSYEQYF,TGTGCCAGCAGCCCCCAGAAGTTTCAGTCCTACGAGCAGTACTTC
-,TRBJ2-7,TRBD1,TRBV5-1,CASSSGQGAYEQYF,TGCGCCAGCAGTAGTGGACAGGGGGCGTACGAGCAGTACTTC
-,TRBJ2-7,-,TRBV6-6,CASSYIGGYEQYF,TGTGCCAGCAGTTACATAGGGGGCTACGAGCAGTACTTC
few,TRBJ2-2,TRBD1,TRBV29-1,CSVTSDRGSDTGELFF,TGCAGCGTTACGAGCGACAGGGGATCGGACACCGGGGAGCTGTTTTTT
-,TRBJ1-6,TRBD1,TRBV23-1,CAGGQGVSPLHF,TGCGCCGGGGGACAGGGAGTCTCACCCCTCCACTTT
-,TRBJ2-3,TRBD2,TRBV6-4,CASSDTSGGTDTQYF,TGTGCCAGCAGTGACACTAGCGGGGGCACAGATACGCAGTATTTT
-,TRBJ2-2,TRBD2,TRBV29-1,CSVLGLAGVSGELFF,TGCAGCGTCCTCGGACTAGCGGGAGTTTCCGGGGAGCTGTTTTTT
once,TRBJ1-2,-,TRBV6-5,CASSYSGTYGYTF,TGTGCCAGCAGTTACTCTGGCACCTATGGCTACACCTTC
-,TRBJ1-1,-,TRBV11-1,CASSLFEGPSTEAFF,TGTGCCAGCAGCTTATTTGAAGGGCCGAGCACTGAAGCTTTCTTT
once,TRBJ2-3,TRBD1,TRBV9,CASSPGGPDTQYF,TGTGCCAGCAGTCCAGGGGGCCCAGATACGCAGTATTTT
-,TRBJ2-1,TRBD1,TRBV4-2,CASSQETGRSSYNEQFF,TGTGCCAGCAGCCAAGAGACAGGGCGGAGCTCCTACAATGAGCAGTTCTTC
-,TRBJ2-2,-,TRBV7-8,CASSLTLLDRSNTGELFF,TGTGCCAGCAGCTTAACCCTCCTGGACCGATCGAACACCGGGGAGCTGTTTTTT
-,TRBJ2-7,-,TRBV29-1,CSVEDRGDEQYF,TGCAGCGTTGAAGATCGAGGGGACGAGCAGTACTTC
-,TRBJ2-3,TRBD1,TRBV29-1,CSVEAWTGASTDTQYF,TGCAGCGTTGAAGCCTGGACAGGGGCTAGCACAGATACGCAGTATTTT
-,TRBJ2-7,TRBD2,TRBV9,CASSVATGGYEQYF,TGTGCCAGCAGCGTAGCTACGGGGGGCTACGAGCAGTACTTC
-,TRBJ1-1,-,TRBV7-9,CASSFDILTTEAFF,TGTGCCAGCAGCTTCGATATTCTAACGACTGAAGCTTTCTTT
once,TRBJ2-1,-,TRBV7-9,CASSSRVEQFF,TGTGCCAGCAGCTCTAGAGTTGAGCAGTTCTTC
-,TRBJ1-1,-,TRBV4-2,CASSLGTAEAFF,TGTGCCAGCAGCCTCGGGACCGCGGAAGCTTTCTTT
-,TRBJ2-5,TRBD2,TRBV7-9,CASSTTSGQETQYF,TGTGCCAGCAGCACCACTAGCGGCCAAGAGACCCAGTACTTC
few,TRBJ2-1,-,TRBV2,CASLGGRDSISYEQFF,TGTGCCAGCCTGGGCGGTCGAGACAGTATTTCTTATGAGCAGTTCTTC
-,TRBJ2-7,TRBD1,TRBV27,CASSFGTGRYEQYF,TGTGCCAGCAGTTTCGGGACAGGGCGGTACGAGCAGTACTTC